This T cell receptor beta chain is from a study of blood T cell repertoires in COVID-19 (dated by TCRdb to about 2020). Notes on the research overall: Samples covering the acute and convalescent phases of COVID-19 were provided by collaborators in the United States, Italy and Spain. The prospective study material was composed of cDNA or gDNA derived from T cells, B-cell-depleted T cells, or PBMCs. Deeply sampled blood TCRbeta repertoires from subjects exposed to, actively infected with, or recovered from COVID-19 were included in the dataset. The repertoires were made available in a free public database intended to serve as a resource for research on the immune response to SARS-CoV-2. Samples came from the ongoing ImmuneRACE study (first 160 participants) plus 1,254 subjects from 6 global collaborators. The sample metadata nearly always contained a de-identified subject ID, COVID-19 status, age in years and sex. HLA class I and class II types, where available, came from metadata supplied by the sample provider rather than from assay-based typing.

Overall results and qualifications from the work: Clinical and demographic metadata were provided uncurated, with the amount varying by source and participant.

This clone showed up just a few times. Its antigen specificity is not known. No base quality values were provided; no much bigger clone lies one nucleotide off. The immunoSEQ Assay, a bias-controlled multiplex PCR, was used to amplify TCRbeta CDR3 regions from genomic DNA. In the source study's methods: Nucleated cell counts per sample were estimated from amplification of reference gene primers within the assay. Sequence reads were collapsed and filtered to measure the absolute abundance of every unique TCRbeta CDR3 rearrangement. For each sample, productive Simpson clonality was calculated as the square root of Simpson's diversity index over productive rearrangements. In TCRdb, the immuneACCESS table is reduced to in-frame sequences with V and J assigned. These tables do not hold every clone; where another copy was compared, an unresolved V gene accounts for under half, and the others remain unexplained. That table is the source of V, J and clone size, and D and trimming were worked out from the DNA. The sample has around 280,000 clones on record, 70% to 90% of them singletons. The ten largest clonotypes hold 6% to 7% of the sample.

Participants in the prospective study were aged about 18 to 95 years, lived in under 30 United States geographic areas, and enrolled through a virtual design. To assign participants to cohorts, the prospective study relied on clinical history that participants themselves reported in a screening survey and a study questionnaire. For ImmuneRACE Cohort 3, a participant was defined as recovered based on two consecutive negative NP/OP PCR tests, clearance by a healthcare professional, or resolution of symptoms. Mobile phlebotomists in the prospective study collected whole blood, serum and a nasopharyngeal or oropharyngeal swab from every participant. Prospective study participants could optionally give additional blood draws and questionnaires over an approximately two-month period. Prospective study blood samples were shipped either frozen or at room temperature before DNA extraction. Relative to germline, V is 5 bases shorter and J is 1 base shorter, with 20 bases between their ends. The germline V gene (reference sequence) gives CDR1 as PRHDT and CDR2 as FYEKMQ. Reading from cysteine to phenylalanine, the CDR3 counts 18 amino acids. Only the CDR3 region is kept as DNA, spanning 54 bases read in frame from base 1.

This clonotype was obtained from a woman between 40 and 50 years old who had recovered from COVID-19. The sample consisted of PBMCs or T cells enriched from blood (not recorded which). The V and J segments used are TRBV13 and TRBJ2-2; possibly the D gene is TRBD2, per 6 matching bases. The sequenced DNA: TGTGCCAGCAGCCGCCGGTGGTCTGGGGGGAGGAACACCGGGGAGCTGTTTTTT. The translation is CASSRRWSGGRNTGELFF. Beyond the CDR3, the reference TRBV13 and TRBJ2-2 genes provide the residues; the full variable domain reads: AAGVIQSPRHLIKEKRETATLKCYPIPRHDTVYWYQQGPGQDPQFLISFYEKMQSDKGSIPDRFSAQQFSDYHSELNMSSLELGDSALYFCASSRRWSGGRNTGELFFGEGSRLTVL.